Described below is a single T cell receptor beta chain sequence and its context. Other DNA sequences in this specimen translate into the identical CDR3. This sample is drawn from a study of blood T cell repertoires in COVID-19. Background on the study: Samples of COVID-19 (acute and convalescent) were obtained from the United States, Italy and Spain. The cDNA or gDNA used as material had been derived from T cells, B-cell-depleted T cells, or PBMCs.

Trimming took 0 bases from V and 0 from J, leaving 8 bases between them. Germline V gene sequence: CDR1 GTSNPN, CDR2 SVGIG (reference sequence). The CDR3 extends over 14 amino acids. Original processing notes: Reference gene primer amplification gave nucleated cell count estimates. Method: immunoSEQ multiplex PCR; TCRdb's copy keeps in-frame clones and lacks some. That table gives V, J and clone size, and the DNA gave D and trimming. In the table there are fewer than 150,000 clones, around 81% of which are singletons. The sample was peripheral blood. This clonotype originated in a human donor in a cohort sampled during active COVID-19. This chain connects TRBV30 to TRBJ1-1; the D gene is possibly TRBD1 (5 bases). The CDR3 DNA is TGTGCCTGGAGTGTGGGGGGGTTGAACACTGAAGCTTTCTTT. The encoded protein is CAWSVGGLNTEAFF.